These 23 T cell receptor beta chains came from one sample sequenced in a study of blood T cell repertoires in COVID-19. Repertoires were generated with immunoSEQ multiplex PCR, while TCRdb's copy carries only in-frame clones and drops some. The data show fewer than 400,000 clones, about 87% seen once. Sequencing was performed on PBMCs or T cells enriched from blood (not recorded which). These receptors were obtained from a woman younger than 35 who had recovered from COVID-19.

V is TRBV5-6 and J is TRBJ2-1, with TRBD2 identical over 7 bases. Unmatched junction bases numbered 3, after V lost 2 bases and J lost 1 base. Germline V gene lookup returns CDR1 SGHDT and CDR2 YYEEEE. The length of the CDR3 is 15 residues. DNA of the CDR3: TGTGCCAGCAGCTTTGGCGGGAGATCCTACAATGAGCAGTTCTTC. Translation: CASSFGGRSYNEQFF.

J is TRBJ1-2 and V is TRBV30; 8 nucleotides match TRBD1. With V trimmed by 3 bases and J by 1 base, 4 bases remained unmatched. The CDR3 sequence is 14 residues long. CDR1 and CDR2 from the germline V gene are GTSNPN and SVGIG (reference sequence). CDR3 loop: CAWRDRGFNYGYTF. CDR3 bases: TGTGCCTGGAGAGACAGGGGATTTAACTATGGCTACACCTTC.

The V and J genes are TRBV5-6 and TRBJ2-5; TRBD1 aligns across 9 bases. Germline V CDR1 and CDR2: SGHDT, YYEEEE. This CDR3 region has 19 residues. With 4 bases clipped from V and 5 bases from J, the junction kept 21 bases outside the gene matches. CDR3 loop: CASSSRDRVILRVSETQYF. The CDR3 coding sequence is TGTGCCAGCAGCAGCCGGGACAGGGTCATTCTTCGAGTCAGCGAGACCCAGTACTTC.

The chain is built from TRBV18 and TRBJ2-2; D unclear. Germline values: CDR1 KGHSH, CDR2 LQKENI. The CDR3 runs to 15 residues. V gave up 6 bases and J gave up 0 bases, with 11 bases separating them. CDR3: CASSPSGTNTGELFF. The CDR3 DNA is TGTGCCAGCTCCCCATCGGGTACGAACACCGGGGAGCTGTTTTTT.

The chain has TRBV18 and TRBJ1-1, with D possibly being TRBD1 (6 bases). CDR1 is KGHSH, CDR2 LQKENI, per germline. Trimming took off 3 bases at V and 5 bases at J, with 16 bases between the two ends. This CDR3 is built from 15 residues. The DNA of the CDR3 is TGTGCCAGCTCACCTTTCTCAGGGGAGGGGACTGAAGCTTTCTTT. As protein: CASSPFSGEGTEAFF. Full variable domain (outside the CDR3, taken from reference TRBV18 and TRBJ1-1): NAGVMQNPRHLVRRRGQEARLRCSPMKGHSHVYWYRQLPEEGLKFMVYLQKENIIDESGMPKERFSAEFPKEGPSILRIQQVVRGDSAAYFCASSPFSGEGTEAFFGQGTRLTVV.

J is TRBJ2-3 and V is TRBV3-1 (or the pseudogene TRBV3-2); D call uncertain. Germline V CDR1 and CDR2: LGHDT, YNNKEL (reference sequence). The germline V and J ends were trimmed by 3 bases and 2 bases, with 3 bases remaining between them. This CDR3 has 12 amino acids. The DNA for the CDR3 is TGTGCCAGCAGCCACCTCACAGATACGCAGTATTTT. Protein: CASSHLTDTQYF.

This clone was counted a few times. The genes are TRBV10-3 and TRBJ1-2; possibly TRBD1 for D (5 bases). Per the germline V gene, CDR1 is ENHRY and CDR2 is SYGVKD. The CDR3 sequence is 18 residues long. Trimming removed 0 bases from V and 5 bases from J, with 22 bases in between. The CDR3 loop is CAISESSGGDARGYGYTF. The CDR3 DNA reads as TGTGCCATCAGTGAGTCCTCTGGGGGGGACGCTAGAGGTTATGGCTACACCTTC.

The CDR3 DNA follows: TGTGCCAGCAGCCTTCGGACAGGCTCGGAAGGAAACACCATATATTTT. Amino acids: CASSLRTGSEGNTIYF. V usage is TRBV9 and J usage is TRBJ1-3; 7 bases fit TRBD1. CDR3 length: 16 amino acids. The trim removed 4 bases at V and 4 bases at J, leaving 11 bases unmatched. The germline CDR1 and CDR2 sequences are SGDLS and YYNGEE.

This clone has a single count. The rearrangement uses TRBV7-9 and TRBJ2-4, with a possible D match to TRBD1 (6 bases). This CDR3 has 16 amino acids. The germline gives CDR1 SEHNR, CDR2 FQNEAQ (reference sequence). The ends were cut back, 0 bases at V and 11 bases at J, with 20 bases in the middle. CDR3 in amino acids: CASSLAGQLNLVVQYF. CDR3 bases: TGTGCCAGCAGCTTAGCCGGACAGCTAAACTTGGTGGTTCAGTACTTC.

The gene calls are TRBV27 and TRBJ2-5, with D perhaps TRBD2 (5 bases). V was pared by 3 bases and J by 7 bases, with 15 bases between. The V gene's germline CDR1 is MNHEY and CDR2 SMNVEV (reference sequence). This CDR3 has 14 amino acids. CDR3 loop: CASSFRVARGTQYF. The DNA for the CDR3 is TGTGCCAGCAGTTTCCGGGTAGCTCGGGGGACCCAGTACTTC.

This chain joins TRBV29-1 and TRBJ2-7, with TRBD2 identical over 8 bases. CDR3 size: 14 residues. The junction had 5 bases not matched to a gene; V was cut back by 4 bases and J by 0 bases. Germline V gene lookup returns CDR1 SQVTM and CDR2 ANQGSEA. CDR3 residues: CSVGTSGSSYEQYF. The CDR3 nucleotides read TGCAGCGTTGGTACTAGCGGAAGCTCCTACGAGCAGTACTTC.

This clone has more than one count but fewer than ten. The genes are TRBV28 and TRBJ1-5, with TRBD1 identical over 10 bases. V dropped 4 bases and J dropped 2; count of bases not matched to a gene: 2. The CDR3 is 15 residues long. Germline CDR1 reads MDHEN; CDR2 reads SYDVKM. The CDR3 DNA reads as TGTGCCAGCAGTTCCGGGACAGGGGGCAATCAGCCCCAGCATTTT. Its translation is CASSSGTGGNQPQHF.

This clone was detected once. The CDR3 here is CASSQRTVTGELFF. The CDR3 DNA reads as TGTGCCAGCAGTCAGCGGACAGTTACCGGGGAGCTGTTTTTT. This chain uses TRBV2 with TRBJ2-2, with D possibly TRBD1 on 6 matching bases. This CDR3 has 14 residues. Between the trimmed V and J ends, which lost 5 bases and 5 bases, there was a span of 12 bases. CDR1 and CDR2 from the germline V gene are SNHLY and FYNNEI.

The chain joins TRBV19 to TRBJ1-1; 8 positions agree with TRBD1. Trimming at V came to 3 bases and at J to 1 base, leaving 1 base not matched to a gene. The CDR3 is 14 residues long. Germline V gene lookup returns CDR1 LNHDA and CDR2 SQIVND (reference sequence). The CDR3, as DNA: TGTGCCAGTAGTATCAGGGGGCGGAACACTGAAGCTTTCTTT. This codes for CASSIRGRNTEAFF.

The rearrangement uses TRBV19 and TRBJ2-1; 13 bases align to TRBD2. From germline, CDR1 is LNHDA and CDR2 SQIVND (reference sequence). V was pared by 5 bases and J by 2 bases, with 6 bases of the junction left unmatched. The length of the CDR3 is 17 residues. In nucleotides, the CDR3 is TGTGCCAGTAGTGGGAGGACTAGCGGGAGCCCCTACAATGAGCAGTTCTTC. Translating it yields CASSGRTSGSPYNEQFF.

This clone was found a few times. V usage is TRBV13 and J usage is TRBJ1-3, with D perhaps matching TRBD1 (5 bases). Trimming removed 3 bases from V and 0 bases from J, with 9 bases in between. Germline V lookup: CDR1 PRHDT, CDR2 FYEKMQ (reference sequence). The CDR3 is made up of 15 amino acids. The CDR3 here is CASSFRVPSGNTIYF. The CDR3 nucleotides read TGTGCCAGCAGCTTCAGGGTTCCCTCTGGAAACACCATATATTTT.

The V call is TRBV2, the J call TRBJ1-3; TRBD1 is a possible D gene (6 bases). This CDR3 contains 15 residues. Germline V gene lookup returns CDR1 SNHLY and CDR2 FYNNEI. V shed 6 bases and J shed 4 bases, with 16 bases lying between them. The CDR3 DNA follows: TGTGCCAGCAGCTTGCTTGCAGGGGCAGGAAACACCATATATTTT. The encoded protein is CASSLLAGAGNTIYF.

The chain couples TRBV28 to TRBJ2-5; a weak D match, TRBD2 (6 bases). CDR3 size: 13 residues. The germline V gene has CDR1 MDHEN and CDR2 SYDVKM. Trimming removed 6 bases from V and 5 bases from J, with 13 bases in between. DNA of the CDR3: TGTGCCAGCAGCAGCCCAGGGAGGGAGACCCAGTACTTC. Protein: CASSSPGRETQYF. Full variable domain (remainder filled in from reference TRBV28 and TRBJ2-5): DVKVTQSSRYLVKRTGEKVFLECVQDMDHENMFWYRQDPGLGLRLIYFSYDVKMKEKGDIPEGYSVSREKKERFSLILESASTNQTSMYLCASSSPGRETQYFGPGTRLLVL.

V is TRBV7-2 and J is TRBJ2-3; 7 nucleotides align to TRBD1. CDR3 length equals 15 residues. Germline lookup yields CDR1 SGHTA and CDR2 FQGNSA. The V gene end was trimmed by 5 bases and the J gene end by 0 bases; junction bases not matched to a gene: 5. CDR3 loop: CASSPRGQSTDTQYF. The DNA of the CDR3 is TGTGCCAGCAGCCCACGGGGACAGAGCACAGATACGCAGTATTTT.

The V gene is TRBV6-6, the J gene TRBJ2-7, with 7 bases lining up with TRBD1. Per the germline V gene, CDR1 is MNHNY and CDR2 is SVGAGI (reference sequence). V shed 2 bases and J 0 bases; nucleotides not matched to a gene: 4. CDR3 size: 15 residues. CDR3 coding DNA: TGTGCCAGCAGTTACCTGACAGGGCGCTCCTACGAGCAGTACTTC. It yields the protein CASSYLTGRSYEQYF.

The rearrangement links TRBV4-3 to TRBJ2-7; 7 bases align to TRBD2. J lost 4 bases, V lost 4 bases, and 4 bases had no gene match. CDR1 and CDR2 (germline): LGHNA, YSLEER. The CDR3 totals 13 residues. Here the CDR3 reads CASSRGSGYEQYF. The CDR3 DNA sequence: TGCGCCAGCAGCCGGGGTAGCGGGTACGAGCAGTACTTC.

This chain connects TRBV19 to TRBJ1-1; 8 bases are a match to TRBD1. V gave up 6 bases and J gave up 6 bases; unmatched junction bases: 12. The CDR3 totals 15 residues. The V gene's germline CDR1 is LNHDA and CDR2 SQIVND (reference sequence). The CDR3 nucleotides read TGTGCCAGTAGCAAAGGGGCAGGGGGCTTGGCTGAAGCTTTCTTT. It specifies CASSKGAGGLAEAFF.

The J gene is TRBJ2-3, the V gene TRBV12-1; TRBD2 was called by the table and not checked on the DNA. TRBV12-1 is termed a pseudogene. The CDR3 length is 17 residues. The CDR3 region is CASSLVSSGGAPDTQYF. In nucleotides, the CDR3 is TGTGCCAGCAGCTTGGTCAGTAGCGGGGGGGCCCCAGATACGCAGTATTTT.